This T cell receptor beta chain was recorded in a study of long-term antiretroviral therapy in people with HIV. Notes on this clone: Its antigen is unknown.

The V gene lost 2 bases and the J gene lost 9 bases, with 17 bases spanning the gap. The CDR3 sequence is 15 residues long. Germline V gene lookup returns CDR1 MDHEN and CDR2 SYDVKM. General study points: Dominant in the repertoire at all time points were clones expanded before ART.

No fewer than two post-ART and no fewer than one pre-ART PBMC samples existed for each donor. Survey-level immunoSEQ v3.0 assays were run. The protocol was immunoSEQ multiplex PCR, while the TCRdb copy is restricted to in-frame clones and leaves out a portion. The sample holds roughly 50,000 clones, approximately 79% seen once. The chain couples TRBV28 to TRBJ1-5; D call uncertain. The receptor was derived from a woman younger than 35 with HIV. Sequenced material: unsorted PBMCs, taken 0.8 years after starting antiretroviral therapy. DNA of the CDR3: TGTGCCAGCAGTTTAAAACCCGGCGGATCAAGGCCCCAGCATTTT. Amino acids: CASSLKPGGSRPQHF.